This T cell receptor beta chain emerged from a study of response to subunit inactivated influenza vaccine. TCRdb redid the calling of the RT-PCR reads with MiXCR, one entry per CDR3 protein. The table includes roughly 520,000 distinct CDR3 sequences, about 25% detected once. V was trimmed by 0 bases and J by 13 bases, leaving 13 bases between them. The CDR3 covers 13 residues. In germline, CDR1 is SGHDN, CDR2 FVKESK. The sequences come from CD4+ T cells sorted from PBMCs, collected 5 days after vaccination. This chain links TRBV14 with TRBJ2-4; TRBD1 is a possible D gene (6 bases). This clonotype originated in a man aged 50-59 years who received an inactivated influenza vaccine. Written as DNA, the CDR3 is TGTGCCAGCAGCCAAGAACTACAGGGAAGCCAGTACTTC. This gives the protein CASSQELQGSQYF.